This TCR beta chain derives from a study of beta chain features in type 1 diabetes. General study results and limits: Whether TCRB rearrangement is influenced by HLA type went unresolved here. Type 1 diabetes patients showed a moderate but significant shortening of TCRB CDR3s in all four CD4+ subsets. Comparison showed that naive, central memory and Treg TCRB repertoires appeared more similar among patients than among healthy donors.

One heparinised blood draw averaging approximately 100 mL was given by each donor. Populations obtained by sorting all exceeded 95% purity. This clone was picked up a small number of times. The target antigen is unknown. Every isolated RNA sample was fully reverse transcribed, so sequencing captured expressed TCRB transcripts. Here immunoSEQ multiplex PCR was the method, and the copy in TCRdb shows in-frame clones only, minus some. The table has approximately 120,000 clones, around 16% seen once. The source material was central memory CD4+ T cells from blood. This sequence originates from a man between 18 and 29 years old with type 1 diabetes.

The CDR3 region has the DNA TGTGCCAGCAGCTTACCGCTGAGGGCTAGCGGGAGATCCTACAATGAGCAGTTCTTC. Its protein is CASSLPLRASGRSYNEQFF. The genes are TRBV7-2 and TRBJ2-1; TRBD2 agrees at 10 bases. This CDR3 contains 19 residues. V shed 2 bases, J shed 1 base, and the junction held 11 bases outside the gene matches. Germline loops: CDR1 SGHTA, CDR2 FQGNSA.